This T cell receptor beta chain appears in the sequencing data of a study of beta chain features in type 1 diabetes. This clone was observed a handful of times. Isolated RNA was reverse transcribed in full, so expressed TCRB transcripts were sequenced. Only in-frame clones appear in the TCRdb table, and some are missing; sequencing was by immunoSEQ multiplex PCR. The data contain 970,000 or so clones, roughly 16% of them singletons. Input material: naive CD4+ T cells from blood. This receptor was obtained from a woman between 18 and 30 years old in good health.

CDR3 coding DNA: TGCGCCAGCAGCCAAGATTTTACGGGTAGCGGTCTAGCCAAAAACATTCAGTACTTC. Encoded protein: CASSQDFTGSGLAKNIQYF. The genes are TRBV4-3 and TRBJ2-4, with D perhaps matching TRBD2 (6 bases). Germline V CDR1 and CDR2: LGHNA, YSLEER. The ends were cut back, 0 bases at V and 0 bases at J, with 18 bases in the middle. CDR3 length: 19 residues.